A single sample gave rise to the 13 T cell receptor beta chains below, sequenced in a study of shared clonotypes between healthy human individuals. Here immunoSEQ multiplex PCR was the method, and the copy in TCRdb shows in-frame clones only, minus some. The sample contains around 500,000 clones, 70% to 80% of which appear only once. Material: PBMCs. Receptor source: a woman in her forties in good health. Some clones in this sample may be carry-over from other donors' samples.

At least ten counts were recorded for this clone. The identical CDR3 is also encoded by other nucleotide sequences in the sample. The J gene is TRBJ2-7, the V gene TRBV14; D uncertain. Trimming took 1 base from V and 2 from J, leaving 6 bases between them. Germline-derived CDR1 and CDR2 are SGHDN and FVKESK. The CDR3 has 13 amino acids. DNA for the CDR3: TGTGCCAGCAGCCAAGGACGGGCCTACGAGCAGTACTTC. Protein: CASSQGRAYEQYF.

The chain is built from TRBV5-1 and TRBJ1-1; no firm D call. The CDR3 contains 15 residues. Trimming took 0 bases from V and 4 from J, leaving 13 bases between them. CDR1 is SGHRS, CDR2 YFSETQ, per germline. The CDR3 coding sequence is TGCGCCAGCAGCTTGGGTTGGGGTGTAAGCACTGAAGCTTTCTTT. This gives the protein CASSLGWGVSTEAFF. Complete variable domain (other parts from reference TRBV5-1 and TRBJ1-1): KAGVTQTPRYLIKTRGQQVTLSCSPISGHRSVSWYQQTPGQGLQFLFEYFSETQRNKGNFPGRFSGRQFSNSRSEMNVSTLELGDSALYLCASSLGWGVSTEAFFGQGTRLTVV.

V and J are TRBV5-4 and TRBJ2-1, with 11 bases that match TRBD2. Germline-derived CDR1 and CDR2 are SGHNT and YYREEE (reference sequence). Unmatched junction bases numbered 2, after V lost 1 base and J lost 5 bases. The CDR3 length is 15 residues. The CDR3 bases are TGTGCCAGCAGCTTGCTGACTAGCGGGAACAATGAGCAGTTCTTC. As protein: CASSLLTSGNNEQFF.

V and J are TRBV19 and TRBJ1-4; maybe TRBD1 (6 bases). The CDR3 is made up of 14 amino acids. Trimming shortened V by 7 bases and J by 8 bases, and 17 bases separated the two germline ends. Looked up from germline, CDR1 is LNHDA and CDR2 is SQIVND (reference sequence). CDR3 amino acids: CASTLGGGSEKLFF. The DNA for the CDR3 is TGTGCCAGTACCTTGGGAGGGGGTTCGGAAAAACTGTTTTTT. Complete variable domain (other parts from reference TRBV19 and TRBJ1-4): DGGITQSPKYLFRKEGQNVTLSCEQNLNHDAMYWYRQDPGQGLRLIYYSQIVNDFQKGDIAEGYSVSREKKESFPLTVTSAQKNPTAFYLCASTLGGGSEKLFFGSGTQLSVL.

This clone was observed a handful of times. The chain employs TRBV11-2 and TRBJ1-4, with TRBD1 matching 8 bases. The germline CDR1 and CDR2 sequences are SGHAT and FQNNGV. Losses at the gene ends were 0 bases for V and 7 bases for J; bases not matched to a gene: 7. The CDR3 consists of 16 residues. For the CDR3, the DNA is TGTGCCAGCAGCTTAGACAGTGGACAGGGTGGTGAAAAACTGTTTTTT. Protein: CASSLDSGQGGEKLFF.

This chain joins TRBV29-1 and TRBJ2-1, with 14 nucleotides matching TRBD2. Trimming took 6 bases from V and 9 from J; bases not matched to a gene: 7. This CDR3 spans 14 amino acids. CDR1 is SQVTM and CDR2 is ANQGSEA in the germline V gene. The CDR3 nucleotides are TGCAGCGTGTCGGGACTAGCGGGAGTATTTGAGCAGTTCTTC. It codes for CSVSGLAGVFEQFF.

As DNA, the CDR3 is TGTGCCAGCAGTGCGACCCCCGGGACAGGGTTTACAGATACGCAGTATTTT. This gives the protein CASSATPGTGFTDTQYF. The chain joins TRBV25-1 to TRBJ2-3; 9 positions agree with TRBD1. The CDR3 extends over 17 amino acids. J lost 3 bases, V lost 4 bases, and 11 bases had no gene match. Germline CDR1 reads MGHDK; CDR2 reads SYGVNS.

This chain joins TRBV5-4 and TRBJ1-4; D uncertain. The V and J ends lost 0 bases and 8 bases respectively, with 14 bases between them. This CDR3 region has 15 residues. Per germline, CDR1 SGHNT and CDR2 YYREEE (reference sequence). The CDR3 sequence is CASSLDGRSEEKLFF. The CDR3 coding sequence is TGTGCCAGCAGCTTGGATGGAAGGTCGGAAGAAAAACTGTTTTTT.

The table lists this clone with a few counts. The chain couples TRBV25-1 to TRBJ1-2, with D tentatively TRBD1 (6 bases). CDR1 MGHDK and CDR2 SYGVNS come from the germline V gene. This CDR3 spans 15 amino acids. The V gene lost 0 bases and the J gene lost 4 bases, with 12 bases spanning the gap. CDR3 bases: TGTGCCAGCAGTGAATATGGTACAGGGCTCTATGGCTACACCTTC. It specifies CASSEYGTGLYGYTF.

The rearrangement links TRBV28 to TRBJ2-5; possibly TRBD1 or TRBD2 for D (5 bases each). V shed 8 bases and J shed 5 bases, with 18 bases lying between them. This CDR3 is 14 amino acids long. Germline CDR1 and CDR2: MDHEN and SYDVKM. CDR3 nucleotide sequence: TGTGCCAGCGCTGACGGGGCCTCAGAGGAGACCCAGTACTTC. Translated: CASADGASEETQYF.

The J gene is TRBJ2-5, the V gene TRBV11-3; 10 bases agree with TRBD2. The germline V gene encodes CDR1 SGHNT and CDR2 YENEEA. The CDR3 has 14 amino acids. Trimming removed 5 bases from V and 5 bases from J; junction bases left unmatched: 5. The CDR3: CASSIGTSDETQYF. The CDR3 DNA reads TGTGCCAGCAGCATTGGGACTAGCGACGAGACCCAGTACTTC. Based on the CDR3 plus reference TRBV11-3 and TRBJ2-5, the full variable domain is EAGVVQSPRYKIIEKKQPVAFWCNPISGHNTLYWYLQNLGQGPELLIRYENEEAVDDSQLPKDRFSAERLKGVDSTLKIQPAELGDSAVYLCASSIGTSDETQYFGPGTRLLVL.

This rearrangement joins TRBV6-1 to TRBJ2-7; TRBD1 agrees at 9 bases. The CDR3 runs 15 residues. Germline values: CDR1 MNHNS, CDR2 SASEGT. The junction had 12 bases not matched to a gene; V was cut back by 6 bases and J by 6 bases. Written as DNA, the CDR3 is TGTGCCAGCAGCGGGACAGGGTCACCCCTCCTCGAGCAGTACTTC. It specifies CASSGTGSPLLEQYF.

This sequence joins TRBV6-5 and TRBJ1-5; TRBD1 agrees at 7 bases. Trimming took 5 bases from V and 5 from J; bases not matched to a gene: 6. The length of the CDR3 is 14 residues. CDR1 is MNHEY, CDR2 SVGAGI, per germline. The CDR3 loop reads CASSKQGRDQPQHF. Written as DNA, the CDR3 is TGTGCCAGCAGTAAACAGGGGCGCGATCAGCCCCAGCATTTT.